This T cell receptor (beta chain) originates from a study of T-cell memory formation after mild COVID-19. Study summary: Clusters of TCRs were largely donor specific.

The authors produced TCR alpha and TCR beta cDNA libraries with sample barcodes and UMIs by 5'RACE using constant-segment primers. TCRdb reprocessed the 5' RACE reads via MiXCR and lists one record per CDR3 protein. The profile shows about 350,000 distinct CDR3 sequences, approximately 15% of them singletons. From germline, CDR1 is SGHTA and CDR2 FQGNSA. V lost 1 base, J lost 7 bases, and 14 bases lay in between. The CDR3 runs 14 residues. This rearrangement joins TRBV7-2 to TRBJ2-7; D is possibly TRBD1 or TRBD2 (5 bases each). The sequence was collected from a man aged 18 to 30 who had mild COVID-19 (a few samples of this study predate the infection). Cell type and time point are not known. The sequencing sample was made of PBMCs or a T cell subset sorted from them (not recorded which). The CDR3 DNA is TGTGCCAGCAGCTTAGACCTGGGGGTGCGGGAGCAGTACGTC. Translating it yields CASSLDLGVREQYV.